Presented here are 9 T cell receptor beta chains from one specimen sequenced in a study of T-cell memory formation after mild COVID-19. TCRdb reanalysed the 5' RACE reads using MiXCR and keeps one entry per CDR3 protein. The data contain hundreds of thousands of distinct CDR3 sequences, less than 25% of them singletons. The material sequenced was PBMCs or a T cell subset sorted from them (not recorded which). These receptors originate from an adult woman who had mild COVID-19 (a few samples of this study predate the infection). Cell type and time point are not known.

This clonotype was observed a handful of times. CDR3 nucleotide sequence: TGCGCCAGCAGCTACAGCGGGAGGGGGAATGAGCAGTTCTTC. This gives the protein CASSYSGRGNEQFF. This chain joins TRBV4-3 and TRBJ2-1, with TRBD2 matching over 10 bases. This CDR3 is built from 14 residues. Trimming at V came to 5 bases and at J to 7 bases, leaving 5 bases not matched to a gene. Germline V CDR1 and CDR2: LGHNA, YSLEER.

This clonotype was seen a handful of times. The chain employs TRBV6-5 and TRBJ2-3, with TRBD2 matching 10 bases. V dropped 6 bases and J dropped 0; count of bases not matched to a gene: 6. The CDR3 spans 16 residues. The germline gives CDR1 MNHEY, CDR2 SVGAGI. CDR3 nucleotide sequence: TGTGCCAGCAGGTCGACTAGCGGGCGCAGCACAGATACGCAGTATTTT. It translates to CASRSTSGRSTDTQYF.

This clonotype was detected once. The rearrangement joins TRBV20-1 to TRBJ2-2; tentative D call: TRBD2 (6 bases). V lost 5 bases and J lost 3, with 19 bases in between. The CDR3 runs to 16 residues. The germline V gene has CDR1 DFQATT and CDR2 SNEGSKA (reference sequence). The CDR3 loop reads CSAATLEGMDTGELFF. The DNA of the CDR3 is TGCAGTGCTGCCACCCTGGAGGGAATGGACACCGGGGAGCTGTTTTTT.

This clonotype was recorded once. The rearrangement links TRBV20-1 to TRBJ1-2; 7 nucleotides match TRBD1. This CDR3 comprises 12 residues. The germline V gene has CDR1 DFQATT and CDR2 SNEGSKA (reference sequence). V gave up 6 bases and J gave up 4 bases; unmatched junction bases: 5. The CDR3 loop is CSAPRGSYGYTF. In DNA, the CDR3 is TGCAGTGCCCCCAGGGGGTCCTATGGCTACACCTTC.

This clonotype has only a few counts. V gene TRBV11-1 combines with J gene TRBJ2-1; 8 nucleotides line up with TRBD2. CDR3 length: 15 residues. With V trimmed by 5 bases and J by 6 bases, 9 bases remained unmatched. The germline V gene has CDR1 SGHAT and CDR2 FQDESV (reference sequence). CDR3 nucleotides: TGTGCCAGCAGCCGAACCGGGACTAGAGGCAATGAGCAGTTCTTC. Translated: CASSRTGTRGNEQFF.

J is TRBJ1-4 and V is TRBV7-9; TRBD1 matches at 9 bases. The CDR3 runs to 15 residues. Germline lookup yields CDR1 SEHNR and CDR2 FQNEAQ (reference sequence). V lost 5 bases and J lost 7; bases outside the gene matches: 8. The CDR3 sequence is CASSRPGQGGEKLFF. The CDR3 bases are TGTGCCAGCAGCCGCCCGGGACAGGGTGGTGAAAAACTGTTTTTT.

This clonotype was observed a handful of times. The genes are TRBV2 and TRBJ1-6, with 11 bases lining up with TRBD1. The CDR3 is 15 amino acids. V lost 4 bases, J lost 10 bases, and 6 bases stayed unmatched. Germline V gene lookup returns CDR1 SNHLY and CDR2 FYNNEI. CDR3 coding DNA: TGTGCCAGCAGTGGCGGACAGGGGGCTCTCTCACCCCTCCACTTT. Encoded protein: CASSGGQGALSPLHF.

This clonotype was seen once. The CDR3 bases are TGTGCCTGGTCGGGACTCAGCACCGGGGAGCTGTTTTTT. Amino acid sequence: CAWSGLSTGELFF. This chain connects TRBV30 to TRBJ2-2, with D possibly TRBD2 on 6 matching bases. Between the trimmed V and J ends, which lost 5 bases and 4 bases, there was a span of 11 bases. The CDR3 covers 13 residues. Germline values: CDR1 GTSNPN, CDR2 SVGIG (reference sequence).

The chain carries TRBV12-3 or TRBV12-4 and TRBJ2-5, with 7 positions matching TRBD1. Trimming removed 4 bases from V and 1 base from J; junction bases left unmatched: 6. The CDR3 is 15 amino acids. The CDR3 DNA is TGTGCCAGCAGTTCCGGACAGGCCTCCCAAGAGACCCAGTACTTC. This encodes CASSSGQASQETQYF.